The next 25 T cell receptor beta chains were all read from a single sample in a study of T cells in Graves' hyperthyroidism and ophthalmopathy. From RNA transcripts, TCR beta CDR3 regions were amplified. The primer set for the first-round RT-PCR of the TCR CDR3 was HTBI. Each CDR3 protein is one row after TCRdb ran MiXCR on the multiplex PCR reads. This repertoire shows around 420,000 distinct CDR3 sequences, roughly an eighth found once; its top ten account for 5.3%. Sequencing was carried out using blood. The receptors were sampled from a woman under 30 with Graves' hyperthyroidism.

There are many counts of this clonotype. The CDR3 reads CASSLVGQAISSTDTQYF. DNA for the CDR3: TGTGCCAGCAGCTTAGTGGGACAGGCAATATCTAGCACAGATACGCAGTATTTT. The gene calls are TRBV7-9 and TRBJ2-3, with 8 bases aligning to TRBD1. The V gene end was trimmed by 1 base and the J gene end by 0 bases; junction bases not matched to a gene: 9. This CDR3 region has 18 residues. The germline V gene has CDR1 SEHNR and CDR2 FQNEAQ (reference sequence). Variable domain in full (rest from reference TRBV7-9 and TRBJ2-3): DTGVSQNPRHKITKRGQNVTFRCDPISEHNRLYWYRQTLGQGPEFLTYFQNEAQLEKSRLLSDRFSAERPKGSFSTLEIQRTEQGDSAMYLCASSLVGQAISSTDTQYFGPGTRLTVL.

The gene calls are TRBV3-1 and TRBJ2-3; the D gene is possibly TRBD2 (7 bases). V lost 2 bases and J 4 bases, leaving 16 bases between the germline ends. This CDR3 has 16 residues. The germline gives CDR1 LGHDT, CDR2 YNNKEL (reference sequence). Here the CDR3 reads CASSQRGGGPADTQYF. CDR3 nucleotides: TGTGCCAGCAGCCAACGAGGGGGAGGGCCAGCAGATACGCAGTATTTT.

The CDR3 sequence: CASSRGGTVYNEQFF. The CDR3 coding sequence is TGTGCCAGCAGCCGTGGCGGGACGGTCTACAATGAGCAGTTCTTC. V and J are TRBV14 and TRBJ2-1; D possibly corresponds to TRBD2 (6 bases). Germline values: CDR1 SGHDN, CDR2 FVKESK. V was cut by 4 bases and J by 3 bases, with 13 bases left in between. The CDR3 has 15 amino acids.

In its sample, this clonotype was seen many times. The gene calls are TRBV12-5 and TRBJ2-6; D perhaps matches TRBD2 (6 bases). Trimming left V 0 bases short and J 4 bases short, with 10 bases between. The CDR3 is 16 residues long. Germline lookup yields CDR1 LGHNT and CDR2 FRNRAP. The CDR3 is CASGLVLGGGANVLTF. The CDR3 DNA reads as TGTGCTAGTGGTTTGGTACTAGGAGGGGGGGCCAACGTCCTGACTTTC. Drawing the rest from reference TRBV12-5 and TRBJ2-6, the complete variable domain is DARVTQTPRHKVTEMGQEVTMRCQPILGHNTVFWYRQTMMQGLELLAYFRNRAPLDDSGMPKDRFSAEMPDATLATLKIQPSEPRDSAVYFCASGLVLGGGANVLTFGAGSRLTVL.

This clonotype was found many times. This sequence joins TRBV11-1 and TRBJ2-5, with 14 nucleotides matching TRBD2. Trimming took 1 base from V and 1 from J; bases not matched to a gene: 5. The germline V gene encodes CDR1 SGHAT and CDR2 FQDESV (reference sequence). The length of the CDR3 is 18 residues. CDR3: CASSLGGLAGDLQETQYF. In nucleotides, the CDR3 is TGTGCCAGCAGCTTAGGGGGACTAGCGGGAGACCTCCAAGAGACCCAGTACTTC.

This clonotype was observed at least ten times. The chain joins TRBV6-1 to TRBJ1-2, with 7 nucleotides matching TRBD1. The germline gives CDR1 MNHNS, CDR2 SASEGT. J gave up 4 bases and V 6 bases, and 8 bases lay outside the gene matches. CDR3 length equals 14 residues. The CDR3 coding sequence is TGTGCCAGCAGGACAGGGAACAGGGTCTATGGCTACACCTTC. This sequence encodes CASRTGNRVYGYTF.

This clonotype was found many times. V usage is TRBV18 and J usage is TRBJ1-5; no definite D call. CDR1 and CDR2 (germline): KGHSH, LQKENI. The CDR3 has 13 residues. Trimming cost V 2 bases and J 3 bases, with 5 bases left between them. CDR3 bases: TGTGCCAGCTCACCAATCCTCAATCAGCCCCAGCATTTT. It specifies CASSPILNQPQHF.

V usage is TRBV29-1 and J usage is TRBJ1-1; no reliable D call. The CDR3 sequence is 13 residues long. The germline V and J ends were trimmed by 7 bases and 6 bases, with 18 bases remaining between them. Germline V gene lookup returns CDR1 SQVTM and CDR2 ANQGSEA. The CDR3 loop is CSAVPGPGSEAFF. The CDR3 region has the DNA TGCAGCGCTGTTCCGGGCCCCGGGTCTGAAGCTTTCTTT.

The CDR3 DNA reads TGCAGCGTTGTGGAGGGGGCGGTCAATGAGCAGTTCTTC. It codes for CSVVEGAVNEQFF. The gene calls are TRBV29-1 and TRBJ2-1, with D possibly matching TRBD1 (7 bases). The CDR3 loop spans 13 amino acids. The V and J ends lost 4 bases and 6 bases respectively, with 13 bases between them. The V gene's germline CDR1 is SQVTM and CDR2 ANQGSEA.

Points on this clonotype: A much larger clone lies one base from this, so it may be a read error. V gene TRBV4-1 combines with J gene TRBJ2-3; 7 positions agree with TRBD1. This CDR3 has 16 amino acids. Germline values: CDR1 MGHRA, CDR2 YSYEKL. The ends lost 1 base at V and 0 bases at J; junction bases unmatched: 4. The CDR3 bases are TGCGCCAGCAGCCAAGGAGGGACAGCTAGCACAGATACGCAGTATTTT. Protein product: CASSQGGTASTDTQYF.

In this sample, this clonotype turned up many times. This chain uses TRBV27 with TRBJ2-3, with D possibly being TRBD1 (6 bases). The germline V and J ends were trimmed by 1 base and 2 bases, with 10 bases remaining between them. Germline CDR1 is MNHEY and CDR2 is SMNVEV (reference sequence). This CDR3 contains 15 residues. The CDR3 sequence is CASSLFGQYTDTQYF. For the CDR3, the DNA is TGTGCCAGCAGTTTATTTGGACAGTACACAGATACGCAGTATTTT.

This clonotype occurred a few times. V is TRBV28 and J is TRBJ2-7, with D hard to call. There are 13 residues in the CDR3. CDR1 and CDR2 from the germline V gene are MDHEN and SYDVKM. Trimming stripped 2 bases from V and 4 bases from J, with 9 bases between. The CDR3 DNA reads TGTGCCAGCAGTTTAGTCGAAGGGTACGAGCAGTACTTC. This gives the protein CASSLVEGYEQYF.

This clonotype has at least ten counts. This sequence joins TRBV25-1 and TRBJ1-6; TRBD1 matches 8 bases. The length of the CDR3 is 15 residues. Losses at the gene ends were 5 bases for V and 8 bases for J; bases not matched to a gene: 8. Germline V gives CDR1 MGHDK, CDR2 SYGVNS. In nucleotides, the CDR3 is TGTGCCAGCAGTCCCCGTCCGGGACAGGATTCACCCCTCCACTTT. Protein: CASSPRPGQDSPLHF.

As regards this clonotype: A much bigger clone sits one base away, suggesting this may be a read error. The chain combines TRBV6-2 or TRBV6-3 with TRBJ2-3; 8 bases are shared with TRBD2. The CDR3 runs 15 residues. CDR1 is MNHEY and CDR2 is SVGEGT in the germline V gene. The V and J ends lost 6 bases and 2 bases, in that order; junction bases with no gene match: 7. The CDR3 spells CASRPSGGSTDTQYF. CDR3 bases: TGTGCCAGCAGGCCCAGCGGGGGCTCCACAGATACGCAGTATTTT.

The rearrangement uses TRBV27 and TRBJ2-2, with D maybe TRBD2 (6 bases). The CDR3 sequence is 20 residues long. V shed 3 bases and J shed 4 bases, with 27 bases lying between them. CDR1 and CDR2 (germline): MNHEY, SMNVEV (reference sequence). CDR3 nucleotides: TGTGCCAGCAGTTTCCAGCAACTCGGCGTGGGGAGGAGGTTCACCGGGGAGCTGTTTTTT. Amino acid sequence: CASSFQQLGVGRRFTGELFF.

This clonotype was detected many times. The chain couples TRBV20-1 to TRBJ2-1; D may be TRBD1 or TRBD2 (6 bases each). Germline V gene sequence: CDR1 DFQATT, CDR2 SNEGSKA (reference sequence). V was cut by 6 bases and J by 0 bases, with 12 bases left in between. The CDR3 consists of 14 residues. CDR3 sequence (DNA): TGCAGTGCCGTAGCGGACAGCTCCTACAATGAGCAGTTCTTC. It translates to CSAVADSSYNEQFF.

This clonotype occurred many times. Here the CDR3 DNA reads TGCGCCAGCAGCTTCCCCACGGGGTATGGCTACACCTTC. This codes for CASSFPTGYGYTF. The gene calls are TRBV5-1 and TRBJ1-2; no definite D call. The germline V gene has CDR1 SGHRS and CDR2 YFSETQ. This CDR3 comprises 13 residues. Trimming cost V 2 bases and J 5 bases, with 10 bases left between them.

This clonotype was seen repeatedly, ten times or more. This chain links TRBV6-2 or TRBV6-3 with TRBJ2-7; 10 bases align to TRBD2. Trimming removed 8 bases from V and 3 bases from J; junction bases left unmatched: 7. CDR1 is MNHEY and CDR2 is SVGEGT in the germline V gene. The CDR3 covers 14 residues. As DNA, the CDR3 is TGTGCCAGCCGAATCTCTAGCGGGAGCTACGAGCAGTACTTC. It translates to CASRISSGSYEQYF.

In this sample, this clonotype turned up many times. V usage is TRBV28 and J usage is TRBJ2-7; tentatively, D is TRBD1 or TRBD2 (6 bases each). V lost 10 bases, J lost 4 bases, and 20 bases lay in between. The CDR3 has 14 residues. The V gene's germline CDR1 is MDHEN and CDR2 SYDVKM. In DNA, the CDR3 is TGTGCCACCGGGGGAGCGGTGAGGGGGTACGAGCAGTACTTC. It codes for CATGGAVRGYEQYF.

This clonotype was seen many times. J is TRBJ1-5 and V is TRBV7-2, with 7 bases matching TRBD1. V was pared by 4 bases and J by 7 bases, with 4 bases of the junction left unmatched. Germline V lookup: CDR1 SGHTA, CDR2 FQGNSA. There are 13 residues in the CDR3. The CDR3 loop is CASSSSTGQPQHF. The CDR3 DNA sequence: TGTGCCAGCAGCTCGTCGACAGGGCAGCCCCAGCATTTT.

V gene TRBV5-4 combines with J gene TRBJ1-1; D uncertain. Trimming left V 4 bases short and J 8 bases short, with 18 bases between. The germline V gene has CDR1 SGHNT and CDR2 YYREEE (reference sequence). CDR3 length equals 14 residues. CDR3 sequence (DNA): TGTGCCAGCAGCGACCAATCTTCAGGAAGAGAAGCTTTCTTT. Translation: CASSDQSSGREAFF.

This clonotype showed up just a few times. V gene TRBV7-3 combines with J gene TRBJ1-3; D is ambiguous. Germline CDR1 is SGHTA and CDR2 is FQGTGA. V was pared by 2 bases and J by 1 base, with 12 bases between. This CDR3 has 16 residues. The CDR3 protein is CASSLDSPGSGNTIYF. The DNA for the CDR3 is TGTGCCAGCAGCTTAGACTCCCCCGGATCTGGAAACACCATATATTTT.

This clonotype was detected many times. This chain joins TRBV11-2 and TRBJ2-5; no firm D call. CDR1 is SGHAT and CDR2 is FQNNGV in the germline V gene. V was trimmed by 0 bases and J by 5 bases, leaving 13 bases between them. CDR3 length: 15 amino acids. The DNA for the CDR3 is TGTGCCAGCAGCTTAGATCCCTTTGGGCGGGAGACCCAGTACTTC. Protein sequence: CASSLDPFGRETQYF.

Many counts were recorded for this clonotype. The chain uses TRBV30 and TRBJ1-5, with D possibly TRBD1 on 5 matching bases. This CDR3 has 14 amino acids. Germline V gene data show CDR1 as GTSNPN and CDR2 as SVGIG (reference sequence). The ends were cut back, 3 bases at V and 4 bases at J, with 13 bases in the middle. The CDR3, as DNA: TGTGCCTGGAGCCTCCAAACAGGAAATCAGCCCCAGCATTTT. This codes for CAWSLQTGNQPQHF.

This clonotype was counted at least ten times. This chain uses TRBV5-1 with TRBJ2-7; D may be TRBD1 or TRBD2 (5 bases each). From germline, CDR1 is SGHRS and CDR2 YFSETQ. This CDR3 contains 15 residues. Trimming removed 0 bases at V and 0 bases at J, with 10 bases between. The CDR3 is CASSLVAGSSYEQYF. CDR3 DNA: TGCGCCAGCAGCTTGGTGGCAGGGAGCTCCTACGAGCAGTACTTC.